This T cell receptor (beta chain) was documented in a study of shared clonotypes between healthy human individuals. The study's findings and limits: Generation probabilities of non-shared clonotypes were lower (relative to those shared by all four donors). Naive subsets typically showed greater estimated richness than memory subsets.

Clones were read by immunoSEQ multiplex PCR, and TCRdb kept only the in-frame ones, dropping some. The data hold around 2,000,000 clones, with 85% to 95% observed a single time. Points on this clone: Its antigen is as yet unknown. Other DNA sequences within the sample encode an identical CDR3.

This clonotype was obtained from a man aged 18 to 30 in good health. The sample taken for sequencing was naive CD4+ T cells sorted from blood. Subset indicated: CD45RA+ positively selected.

This CDR3 is CASSYEGLGTDTQYF. In DNA, the CDR3 is TGTGCCAGCAGTTACGAGGGGCTGGGCACAGATACGCAGTATTTT. V and J are TRBV6-6 and TRBJ2-3; D possibly uses TRBD1 or TRBD2 (5 bases each). Trimming stripped 2 bases from V and 1 base from J, with 10 bases between. This CDR3 comprises 15 residues. Germline CDR1 reads MNHNY; CDR2 reads SVGAGI (reference sequence).